This T cell receptor (beta chain) came from a study of monozygotic twins with inflammatory bowel disease. Germline values: CDR1 MNHEY, CDR2 SVGAGI. There are 13 residues in the CDR3. Researchers used 3500 ng of total RNA for each TCR library. TCRdb re-called the 5' RACE reads; one entry per CDR3 protein, DNA not given. Recorded for this sample: 350,000 to 550,000 distinct CDR3 sequences. Notes on this clonotype: Its antigen is undetermined.

Study-wide results and limits: Part of the variability in patient repertoires may have come from differing immunosuppressive treatments. IBD patients shared fewer clonotypes with others than healthy twins, especially with disease activity. Lower TCRbeta diversity (inverse Simpson) was seen in IBD patients than in healthy co-twins.

The chain uses TRBV6-5 and TRBJ2-1. This TCR derives from a human donor with ulcerative colitis or Crohn's disease, or a healthy co-twin of an affected twin (not recorded which). The sample consisted of blood. The CDR3 spells CASSYSRRGEQFF.